This is a list of T cell receptor beta chains from one sample in a study of blood T cell repertoires in COVID-19. Only in-frame clones appear in the TCRdb table, and some are missing; sequencing was by immunoSEQ multiplex PCR. The data contain roughly 170,000 clones, about 80% of them singletons. The sequenced sample was peripheral blood. These receptors were taken from a human donor in a cohort sampled during active COVID-19. CDR3s include the opening cysteine and the closing phenylalanine or tryptophan. D genes are given only for firm matches. Size is stated for part of the rows, as once, few or many counts, or as a class when the clone is expanded.

CASSLVGGDHNEQFF | TGCGCCAGCAGCTTGGTAGGGGGGGACCACAATGAGCAGTTCTTC | 15 | TRBJ2-1 | TRBV5-1 | NA | NA
CASSLDRAYEQYF | TGTGCCAGTAGTCTCGACAGGGCCTACGAGCAGTACTTC | 13 | TRBJ2-7 | TRBV19 | TRBD1 | NA
CASSTRDRVLRSPLHF | TGTGCCAGCTCAACCCGGGACAGGGTTCTGCGGTCACCCCTCCACTTT | 16 | TRBJ1-6 | TRBV18 | TRBD1 | NA
CASSQGNYGYTF | TGTGCCAGCAGTCAGGGCAACTATGGCTACACCTTC | 12 | TRBJ1-2 | TRBV12-3/TRBV12-4 | NA | NA
CASSSKDRGRTEAFF | TGTGCCAGCAGTAGCAAAGACAGGGGGCGCACTGAAGCTTTCTTT | 15 | TRBJ1-1 | TRBV6-6 | TRBD1 | NA
CASSPGDTEAFF | TGTGCCAGCAGCCCAGGGGACACTGAAGCTTTCTTT | 12 | TRBJ1-1 | TRBV7-3 | NA | few
CASSLLAGGSTGELFF | TGTGCCAGCAGTTTACTAGCGGGGGGAAGCACCGGGGAGCTGTTTTTT | 16 | TRBJ2-2 | TRBV27 | TRBD2 | NA
CASSVGGALEYGYTF | TGTGCCAGCAGCGTAGGTGGGGCCCTTGAGTATGGCTACACCTTC | 15 | TRBJ1-2 | TRBV9 | NA | NA
CASSESGSGGVEQYF | TGCGCCAGCAGTGAGTCTGGTAGCGGGGGGGTGGAGCAGTACTTC | 15 | TRBJ2-7 | TRBV10-2 | TRBD2 | NA
CASNLQGPNYEQYF | TGCGCCAGCAACCTACAGGGTCCCAACTACGAGCAGTACTTC | 14 | TRBJ2-7 | TRBV5-1 | NA | NA
CASCREWRQPQHF | TGTGCCAGCTGTAGGGAGTGGAGGCAGCCCCAGCATTTT | 13 | TRBJ1-5 | TRBV2 | NA | NA
CASSLDQSQPQHF | TGTGCCAGCAGCTTAGACCAGTCGCAGCCCCAGCATTTT | 13 | TRBJ1-5 | TRBV11-2 | NA | NA
CASSLLLARNEQFF | TGTGCCAGCAGCTTACTCCTGGCTAGGAATGAGCAGTTCTTC | 14 | TRBJ2-1 | TRBV7-8 | NA | NA
CAISEPGQGDNEQFF | TGTGCCATCAGTGAGCCGGGACAGGGAGACAATGAGCAGTTCTTC | 15 | TRBJ2-1 | TRBV10-3 | TRBD1 | NA
CASSWGQGENSPLHF | TGCGCCAGCAGTTGGGGACAGGGAGAGAATTCACCCCTCCACTTT | 15 | TRBJ1-6 | TRBV5-1 | TRBD1 | NA
CAFSIGQGYQPQHF | TGTGCCTTCTCGATTGGACAGGGATATCAGCCCCAGCATTTT | 14 | TRBJ1-5 | TRBV30 | TRBD1 | few
CASSVDENEQFF | TGTGCCAGCAGCGTAGATGAGAATGAGCAGTTCTTC | 12 | TRBJ2-1 | TRBV9 | NA | once
CASSGREVGEQYF | TGTGCCAGCAGCGGCAGGGAGGTAGGGGAGCAGTACTTC | 13 | TRBJ2-7 | TRBV9 | NA | once
CASSFLPGHRHTEAFF | TGTGCCAGCAGCTTCCTACCGGGACACAGGCACACTGAAGCTTTCTTT | 16 | TRBJ1-1 | TRBV7-2 | NA | NA
CASSEGARSSEKLFF | TGTGCCAGCTCTGAGGGGGCCCGGAGCTCGGAAAAACTGTTTTTT | 15 | TRBJ1-4 | TRBV2 | TRBD1 | NA
CASTTPGARVAGEQDNEQFF | TGTGCCAGCACCACCCCAGGGGCGCGGGTAGCGGGGGAACAAGACAATGAGCAGTTCTTC | 20 | TRBJ2-1 | TRBV2 | TRBD2 | NA
CASSLVGGRNSPLHF | TGTGCCAGCAGCTTAGTGGGGGGTCGCAATTCACCCCTCCACTTT | 15 | TRBJ1-6 | TRBV13 | NA | NA
CASSLLQGGGYTF | TGTGCCAGCAGTTTATTACAGGGCGGGGGCTACACCTTC | 13 | TRBJ1-2 | TRBV12-3/TRBV12-4 | NA | NA
CASVRLAGSSYEQYF | TGTGCCAGCGTAAGACTAGCGGGGAGCTCCTACGAGCAGTACTTC | 15 | TRBJ2-7 | TRBV2 | TRBD2 | once
CASSHQTVGNNEQFF | TGTGCCAGCAGCCACCAGACAGTCGGAAACAATGAGCAGTTCTTC | 15 | TRBJ2-1 | TRBV14 | NA | once
CASSQRDRGYEQYF | TGTGCCAGCTCACAGAGGGACAGGGGCTACGAGCAGTACTTC | 14 | TRBJ2-7 | TRBV18 | TRBD1 | NA
CASSPGQGEITEAFF | TGTGCCAGCAGCCCAGGACAGGGGGAAATAACTGAAGCTTTCTTT | 15 | TRBJ1-1 | TRBV7-6 | TRBD1 | NA
CASRQGYSNQPQHF | TGTGCCAGTAGACAGGGATATAGCAATCAGCCCCAGCATTTT | 14 | TRBJ1-5 | TRBV6-5 | TRBD1 | NA
CASSPGTGGLRTDTQYF | TGTGCCAGCAGCCCCGGGACAGGGGGCCTCCGCACAGATACGCAGTATTTT | 17 | TRBJ2-3 | TRBV3-1/TRBV3-2 | TRBD1 | NA
CASSLAPQAPGTEAFF | TGCGCCAGCAGCTTGGCCCCACAGGCCCCTGGCACTGAAGCTTTCTTT | 16 | TRBJ1-1 | TRBV5-1 | NA | NA
CASSRGDRAFF | TGTGCCAGCAGTCGGGGGGATCGGGCTTTCTTT | 11 | TRBJ1-1 | TRBV6-5 | NA | NA
CASSRGQTEGNQPQHF | TGTGCCAGTAGCCGAGGACAAACCGAGGGCAATCAGCCCCAGCATTTT | 16 | TRBJ1-5 | TRBV19 | NA | NA
CASSRSPRREKLFF | TGTGCCAGCAGTCGGAGCCCCCGGCGGGAAAAACTGTTTTTT | 14 | TRBJ1-4 | TRBV6-5 | NA | NA
CASNPFGQGGGGYTF | TGTGCCAGTAACCCCTTCGGACAGGGAGGAGGTGGCTACACCTTC | 15 | TRBJ1-2 | TRBV19 | TRBD1 | NA
CASSLGQYQPQHF | TGTGCCAGCAGCTTGGGGCAGTATCAGCCCCAGCATTTT | 13 | TRBJ1-5 | TRBV5-6 | NA | NA
CATSDGTGGIYEQFF | TGTGCCACCAGTGATGGGACAGGGGGCATTTATGAGCAGTTCTTC | 15 | TRBJ2-1 | TRBV24-1 | TRBD1 | NA
CASSTGQDTEAFF | TGTGCCAGCAGCACGGGACAGGACACTGAAGCTTTCTTT | 13 | TRBJ1-1 | TRBV9 | TRBD1 | few
CASMRPGSGYTF | TGTGCCAGCATGAGGCCCGGTTCTGGCTACACCTTC | 12 | TRBJ1-2 | TRBV11-2 | NA | NA
CASSQTGQGDYEQYF | TGCGCCAGCAGCCAAACGGGACAGGGGGACTACGAGCAGTACTTC | 15 | TRBJ2-7 | TRBV4-1 | TRBD1 | NA
CASSIGSAPGTQYF | TGTGCCAGTAGTATTGGCTCTGCCCCGGGGACCCAGTACTTC | 14 | TRBJ2-5 | TRBV19 | NA | NA
CASSRTGGYEQYF | TGTGCCAGCTCACGCACAGGAGGGTATGAGCAGTACTTC | 13 | TRBJ2-7 | TRBV18 | NA | once
CASSLAQSHEQYF | TGCGCCAGCAGCTTGGCCCAAAGCCACGAGCAGTACTTC | 13 | TRBJ2-7 | TRBV5-1 | NA | NA
CASSSQLQVPLPHGYTF | TGTGCCAGCAGCTCCCAGCTACAGGTTCCCCTTCCACACGGCTACACCTTC | 17 | TRBJ1-2 | TRBV9 | NA | NA
CASSLFSQPQHF | TGTGCCAGCAGCTTATTCAGTCAGCCCCAGCATTTT | 12 | TRBJ1-5 | TRBV7-9 | NA | few
CASSFEAASTDTQYF | TGTGCCAGCAGCTTTGAGGCAGCTAGCACAGATACGCAGTATTTT | 15 | TRBJ2-3 | TRBV5-4 | NA | NA
CASSLRDSYEQYF | TGTGCCAGCAGCTTGAGGGATAGCTACGAGCAGTACTTC | 13 | TRBJ2-7 | TRBV11-2 | NA | NA
CASSLPSGGSTDTQYF | TGTGCCAGCAGCTTGCCTAGCGGGGGAAGCACAGATACGCAGTATTTT | 16 | TRBJ2-3 | TRBV5-8 | TRBD2 | few
CAINTGETNTGELFF | TGTGCCATCAATACAGGGGAGACGAACACCGGGGAGCTGTTTTTT | 15 | TRBJ2-2 | TRBV10-3 | TRBD1 | NA